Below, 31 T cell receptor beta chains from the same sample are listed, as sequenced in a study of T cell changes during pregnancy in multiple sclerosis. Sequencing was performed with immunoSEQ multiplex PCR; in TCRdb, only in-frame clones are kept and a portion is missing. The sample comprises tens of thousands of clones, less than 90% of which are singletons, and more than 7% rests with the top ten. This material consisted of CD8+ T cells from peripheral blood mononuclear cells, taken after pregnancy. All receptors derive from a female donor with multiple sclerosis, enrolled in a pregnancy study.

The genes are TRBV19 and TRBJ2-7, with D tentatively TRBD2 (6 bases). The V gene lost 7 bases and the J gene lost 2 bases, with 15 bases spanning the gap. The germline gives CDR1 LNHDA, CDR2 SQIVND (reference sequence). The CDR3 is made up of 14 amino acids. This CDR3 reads CASTPGRGPYEQYF. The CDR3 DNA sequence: TGTGCCAGTACCCCAGGGCGGGGTCCCTACGAGCAGTACTTC.

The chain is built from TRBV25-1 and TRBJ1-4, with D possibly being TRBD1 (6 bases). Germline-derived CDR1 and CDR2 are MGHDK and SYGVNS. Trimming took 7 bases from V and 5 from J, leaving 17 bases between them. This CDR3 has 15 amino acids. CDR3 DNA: TGTGCCAGCACCACCCTTGGGGGACACAATGAAAAACTGTTTTTT. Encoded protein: CASTTLGGHNEKLFF.

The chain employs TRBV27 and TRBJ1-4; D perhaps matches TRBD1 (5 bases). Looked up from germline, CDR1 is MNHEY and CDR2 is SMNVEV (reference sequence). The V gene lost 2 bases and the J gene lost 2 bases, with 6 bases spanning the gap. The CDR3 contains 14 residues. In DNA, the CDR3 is TGTGCCAGCAGTTTACGGGGGACTAATGAAAAACTGTTTTTT. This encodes CASSLRGTNEKLFF.

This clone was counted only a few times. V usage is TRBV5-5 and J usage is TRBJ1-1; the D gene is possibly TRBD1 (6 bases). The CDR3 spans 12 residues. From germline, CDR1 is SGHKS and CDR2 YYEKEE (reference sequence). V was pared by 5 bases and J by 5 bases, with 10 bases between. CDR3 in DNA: TGTGCCAGCAGTCCAGGGGTGACTGAAGCTTTCTTT. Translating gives CASSPGVTEAFF.

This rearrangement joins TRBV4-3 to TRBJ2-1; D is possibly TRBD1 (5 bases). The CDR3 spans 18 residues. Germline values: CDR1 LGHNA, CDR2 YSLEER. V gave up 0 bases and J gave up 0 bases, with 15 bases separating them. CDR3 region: CASSQEGLAPSSYNEQFF. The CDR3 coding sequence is TGCGCCAGCAGCCAAGAGGGGCTTGCGCCAAGCTCCTACAATGAGCAGTTCTTC.

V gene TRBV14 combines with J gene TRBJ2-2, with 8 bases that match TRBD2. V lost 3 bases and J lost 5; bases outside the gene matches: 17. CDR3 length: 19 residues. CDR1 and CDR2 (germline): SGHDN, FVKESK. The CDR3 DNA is TGTGCCAGCAGCCAGAAGGGATTTCGAGCGGGAGACGATACCGGGGAGCTGTTTTTT. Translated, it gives CASSQKGFRAGDDTGELFF.

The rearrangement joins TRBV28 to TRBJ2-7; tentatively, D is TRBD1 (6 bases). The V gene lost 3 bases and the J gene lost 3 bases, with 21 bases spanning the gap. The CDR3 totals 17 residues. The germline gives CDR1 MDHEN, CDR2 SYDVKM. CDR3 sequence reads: CASSFFAGDPSDYEQYF. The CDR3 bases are TGTGCCAGCAGTTTCTTCGCAGGGGACCCATCAGACTACGAGCAGTACTTC.

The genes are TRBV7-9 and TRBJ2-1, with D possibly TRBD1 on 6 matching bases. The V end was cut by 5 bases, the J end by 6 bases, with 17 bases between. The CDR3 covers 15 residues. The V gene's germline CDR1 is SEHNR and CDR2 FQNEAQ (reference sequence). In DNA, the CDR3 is TGTGCCAGCAGCCGGGCAGGGGATTTTGCCAATGAGCAGTTCTTC. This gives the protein CASSRAGDFANEQFF.

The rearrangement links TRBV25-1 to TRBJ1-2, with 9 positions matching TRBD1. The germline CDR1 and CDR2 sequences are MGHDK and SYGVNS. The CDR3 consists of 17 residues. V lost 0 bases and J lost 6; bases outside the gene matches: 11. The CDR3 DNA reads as TGTGCCAGCAGTGAATATCGGGCGAGGACAGGGGTCAATGGCTACACCTTC. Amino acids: CASSEYRARTGVNGYTF.

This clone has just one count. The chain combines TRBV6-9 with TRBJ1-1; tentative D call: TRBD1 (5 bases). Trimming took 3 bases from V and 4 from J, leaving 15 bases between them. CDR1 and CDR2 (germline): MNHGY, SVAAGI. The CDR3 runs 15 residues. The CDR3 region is CASSYRGRVGTEAFF. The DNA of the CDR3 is TGTGCCAGCAGTTACCGGGGGAGGGTTGGCACTGAAGCTTTCTTT.

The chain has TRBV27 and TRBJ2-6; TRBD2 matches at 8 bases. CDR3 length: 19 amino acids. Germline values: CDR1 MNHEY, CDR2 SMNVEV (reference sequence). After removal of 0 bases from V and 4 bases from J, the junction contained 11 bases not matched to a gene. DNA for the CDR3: TGTGCCAGCAGTTTATCGAGCGGGAGACGCTACAGAGGGGCCAACGTCCTGACTTTC. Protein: CASSLSSGRRYRGANVLTF.

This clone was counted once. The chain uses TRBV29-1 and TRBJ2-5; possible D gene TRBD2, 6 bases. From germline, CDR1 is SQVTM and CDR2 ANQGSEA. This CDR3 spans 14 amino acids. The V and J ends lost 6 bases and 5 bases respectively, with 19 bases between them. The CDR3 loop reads CSVRLRLAFETQYF. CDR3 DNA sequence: TGCAGCGTCCGGCTACGGCTAGCGTTTGAGACCCAGTACTTC. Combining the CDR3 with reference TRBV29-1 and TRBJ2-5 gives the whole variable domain SAVISQKPSRDICQRGTSLTIQCQVDSQVTMMFWYRQQPGQSLTLIATANQGSEATYESGFVIDKFPISRPNLTFSTLTVSNMSPEDSSIYLCSVRLRLAFETQYFGPGTRLLVL.

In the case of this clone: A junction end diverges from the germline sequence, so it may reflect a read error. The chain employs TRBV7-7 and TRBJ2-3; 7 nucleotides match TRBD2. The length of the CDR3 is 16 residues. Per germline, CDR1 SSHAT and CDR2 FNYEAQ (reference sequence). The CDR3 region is CASSLASGRGADTQYF. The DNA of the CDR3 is TGTGCTAGCAGCTTAGCGTCGGGGAGGGGCGCAGATACGCAGTATTTT.

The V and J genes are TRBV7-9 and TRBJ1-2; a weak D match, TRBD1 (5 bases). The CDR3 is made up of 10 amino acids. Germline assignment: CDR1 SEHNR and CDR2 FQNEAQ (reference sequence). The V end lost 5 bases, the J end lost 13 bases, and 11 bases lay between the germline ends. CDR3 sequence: CASSEGAGTF. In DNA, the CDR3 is TGTGCCAGCAGCGAAGGGGCCGGCACCTTC.

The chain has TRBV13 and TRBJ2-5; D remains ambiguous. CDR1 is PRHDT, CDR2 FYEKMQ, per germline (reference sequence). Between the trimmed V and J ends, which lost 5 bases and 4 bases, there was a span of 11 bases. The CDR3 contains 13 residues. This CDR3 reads CASSPDSGETQYF. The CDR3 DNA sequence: TGTGCCAGCAGCCCAGATTCGGGAGAGACCCAGTACTTC.

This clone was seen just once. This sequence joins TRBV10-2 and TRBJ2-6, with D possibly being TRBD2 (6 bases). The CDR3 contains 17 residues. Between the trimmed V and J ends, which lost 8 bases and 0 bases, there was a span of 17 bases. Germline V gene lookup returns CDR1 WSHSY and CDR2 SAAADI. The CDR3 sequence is CASGSGTSYSGANVLTF. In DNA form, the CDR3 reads TGCGCCAGCGGCTCCGGGACTTCCTACTCTGGGGCCAACGTCCTGACTTTC.

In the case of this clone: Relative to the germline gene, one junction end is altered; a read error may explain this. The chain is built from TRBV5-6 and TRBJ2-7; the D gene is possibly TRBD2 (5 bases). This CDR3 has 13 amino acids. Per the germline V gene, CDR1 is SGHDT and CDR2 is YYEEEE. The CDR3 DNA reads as TGTGCCAGCAGCTTGGACGGGGTCCAGAGTCAAACCTTC. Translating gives CASSLDGVQSQTF. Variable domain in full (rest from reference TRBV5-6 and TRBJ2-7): DAGVTQSPTHLIKTRGQQVTLRCSPKSGHDTVSWYQQALGQGPQFIFQYYEEEERQRGNFPDRFSGHQFPNYSSELNVNALLLGDSALYLCASSLDGVQSQTFGPGTRLTVT.

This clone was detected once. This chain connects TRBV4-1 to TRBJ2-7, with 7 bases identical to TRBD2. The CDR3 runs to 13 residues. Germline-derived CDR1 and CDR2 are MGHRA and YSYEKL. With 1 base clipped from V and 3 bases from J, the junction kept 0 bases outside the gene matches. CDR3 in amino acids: CASSQGGGYEQYF. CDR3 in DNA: TGCGCCAGCAGCCAAGGGGGGGGCTACGAGCAGTACTTC.

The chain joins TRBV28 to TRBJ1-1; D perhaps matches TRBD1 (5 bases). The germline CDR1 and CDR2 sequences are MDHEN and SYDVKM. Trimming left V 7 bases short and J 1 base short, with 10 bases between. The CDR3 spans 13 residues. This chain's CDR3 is CASNLDRNTEAFF. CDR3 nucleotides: TGTGCCAGCAACCTTGACAGGAACACTGAAGCTTTCTTT.

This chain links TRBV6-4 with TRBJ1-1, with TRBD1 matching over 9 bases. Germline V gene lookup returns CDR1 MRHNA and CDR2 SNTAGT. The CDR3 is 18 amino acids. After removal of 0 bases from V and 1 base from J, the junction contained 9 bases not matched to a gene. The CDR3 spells CASSDSSRDREQNTEAFF. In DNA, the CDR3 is TGTGCCAGCAGTGACTCGTCCCGGGACAGGGAGCAGAACACTGAAGCTTTCTTT.

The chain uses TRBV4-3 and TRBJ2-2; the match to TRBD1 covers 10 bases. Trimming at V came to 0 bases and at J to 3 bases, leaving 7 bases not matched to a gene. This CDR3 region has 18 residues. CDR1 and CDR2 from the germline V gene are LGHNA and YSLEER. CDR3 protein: CASSQEWLGTGDTGELFF. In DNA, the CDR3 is TGCGCCAGCAGCCAAGAGTGGCTAGGGACAGGGGACACCGGGGAGCTGTTTTTT.

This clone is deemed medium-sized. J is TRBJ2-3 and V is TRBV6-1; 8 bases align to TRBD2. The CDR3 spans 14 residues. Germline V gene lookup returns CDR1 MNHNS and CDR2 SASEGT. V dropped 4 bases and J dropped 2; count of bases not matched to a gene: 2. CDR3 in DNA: TGTGCCAGCAGTGGACTAGCGACCACAGATACGCAGTATTTT. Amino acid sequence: CASSGLATTDTQYF.

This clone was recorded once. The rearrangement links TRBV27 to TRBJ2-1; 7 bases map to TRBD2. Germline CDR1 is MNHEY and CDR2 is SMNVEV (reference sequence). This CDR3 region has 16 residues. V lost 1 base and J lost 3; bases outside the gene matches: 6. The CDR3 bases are TGTGCCAGCAGTTTATGGGCTAGCGGAGACTACAATGAGCAGTTCTTC. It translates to CASSLWASGDYNEQFF.

The CDR3 bases are TGTGCCACCGCCCGGGGCAATGAGCAGTTCTTC. It specifies CATARGNEQFF. The genes are TRBV6-5 and TRBJ2-1; tentatively, D is TRBD2 (5 bases). CDR3 length: 11 residues. The germline gives CDR1 MNHEY, CDR2 SVGAGI. V lost 10 bases and J lost 6, with 10 bases in between.

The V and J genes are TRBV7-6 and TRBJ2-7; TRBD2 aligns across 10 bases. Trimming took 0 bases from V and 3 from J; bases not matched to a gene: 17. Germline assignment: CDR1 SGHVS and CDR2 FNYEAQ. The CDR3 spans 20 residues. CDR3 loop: CASSLAFETSGPHSIYEQYF. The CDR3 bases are TGTGCCAGCAGCTTAGCTTTTGAGACTAGCGGGCCCCATTCCATCTACGAGCAGTACTTC.

The CDR3 region is CASSLSYTGTSWKETQYF. The CDR3 coding sequence is TGTGCCAGCAGTTTATCCTATACCGGGACTAGTTGGAAAGAGACCCAGTACTTC. The rearrangement joins TRBV27 to TRBJ2-5, with 8 bases aligning to TRBD2. With V trimmed by 0 bases and J by 3 bases, 12 bases remained unmatched. The CDR3 consists of 18 residues. Germline assignment: CDR1 MNHEY and CDR2 SMNVEV (reference sequence).

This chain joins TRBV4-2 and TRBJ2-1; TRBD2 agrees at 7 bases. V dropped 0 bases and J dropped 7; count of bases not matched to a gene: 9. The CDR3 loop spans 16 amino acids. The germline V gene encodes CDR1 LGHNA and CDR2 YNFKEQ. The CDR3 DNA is TGTGCCAGCAGCCAAGAGGGTAGCGGGCGCACTAATGAGCAGTTCTTC. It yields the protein CASSQEGSGRTNEQFF.

CDR3 amino acids: CASSQVGEGGEQYF. The DNA for the CDR3 is TGCGCCAGCAGCCAAGTGGGGGAGGGGGGCGAGCAGTACTTC. The chain links TRBV4-1 to TRBJ2-7, with D possibly matching TRBD2 (7 bases). Germline V lookup: CDR1 MGHRA, CDR2 YSYEKL. Trimming took 1 base from V and 6 from J, leaving 13 bases between them. This CDR3 is 14 amino acids long.

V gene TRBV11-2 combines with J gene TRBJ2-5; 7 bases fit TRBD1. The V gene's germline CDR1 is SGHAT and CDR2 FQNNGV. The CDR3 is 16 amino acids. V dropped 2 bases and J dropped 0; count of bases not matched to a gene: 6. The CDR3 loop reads CASSLRADRDQETQYF. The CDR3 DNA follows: TGTGCCAGCAGCTTAAGGGCTGACAGGGACCAAGAGACCCAGTACTTC.

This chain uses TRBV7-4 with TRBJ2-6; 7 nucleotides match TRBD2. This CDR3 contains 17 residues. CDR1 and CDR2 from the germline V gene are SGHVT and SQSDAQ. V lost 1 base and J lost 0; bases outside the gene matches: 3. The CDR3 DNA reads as TGTGCCAGCAGCTTAGTGGGGGGGAGCTCTGGGGCCAACGTCCTGACTTTC. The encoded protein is CASSLVGGSSGANVLTF.

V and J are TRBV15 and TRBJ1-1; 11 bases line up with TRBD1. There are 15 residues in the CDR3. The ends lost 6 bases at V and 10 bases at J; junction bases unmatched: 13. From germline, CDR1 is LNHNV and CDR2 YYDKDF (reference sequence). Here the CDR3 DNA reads TGTGCCACCAGAAATTTAAGGACAGGGGGCAATCGAGCTTTCTTT. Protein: CATRNLRTGGNRAFF.